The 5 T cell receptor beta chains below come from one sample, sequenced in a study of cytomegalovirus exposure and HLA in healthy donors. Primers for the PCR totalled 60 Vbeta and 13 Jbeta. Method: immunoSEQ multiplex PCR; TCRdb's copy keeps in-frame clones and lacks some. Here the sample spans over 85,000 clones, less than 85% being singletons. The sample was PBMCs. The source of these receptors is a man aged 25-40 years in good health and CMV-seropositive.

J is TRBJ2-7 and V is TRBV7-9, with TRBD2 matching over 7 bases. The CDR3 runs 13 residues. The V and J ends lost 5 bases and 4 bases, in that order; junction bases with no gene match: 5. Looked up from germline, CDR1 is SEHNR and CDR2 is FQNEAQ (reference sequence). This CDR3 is CASSPTGGYEQYF. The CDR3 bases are TGTGCCAGCAGCCCGACGGGGGGATACGAGCAGTACTTC. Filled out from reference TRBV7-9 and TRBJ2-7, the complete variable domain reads DTGVSQNPRHKITKRGQNVTFRCDPISEHNRLYWYRQTLGQGPEFLTYFQNEAQLEKSRLLSDRFSAERPKGSFSTLEIQRTEQGDSAMYLCASSPTGGYEQYFGPGTRLTVT.

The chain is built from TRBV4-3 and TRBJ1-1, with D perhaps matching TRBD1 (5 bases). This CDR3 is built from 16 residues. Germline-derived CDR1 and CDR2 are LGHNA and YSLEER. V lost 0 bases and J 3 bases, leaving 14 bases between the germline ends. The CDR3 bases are TGCGCCAGCAGCCAAGAGGCAGGGAGGTTTGACACTGAAGCTTTCTTT. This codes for CASSQEAGRFDTEAFF.

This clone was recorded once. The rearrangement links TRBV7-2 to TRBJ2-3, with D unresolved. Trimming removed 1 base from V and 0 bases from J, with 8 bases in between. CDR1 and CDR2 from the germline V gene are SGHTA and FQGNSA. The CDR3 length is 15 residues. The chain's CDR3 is CASSLVGSSTDTQYF. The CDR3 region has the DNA TGTGCCAGCAGCTTAGTTGGTAGCAGCACAGATACGCAGTATTTT.

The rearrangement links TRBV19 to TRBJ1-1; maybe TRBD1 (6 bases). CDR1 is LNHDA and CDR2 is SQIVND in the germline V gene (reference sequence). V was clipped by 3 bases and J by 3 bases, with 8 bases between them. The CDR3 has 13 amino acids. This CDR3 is CASSIHRDTEAFF. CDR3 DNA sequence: TGTGCCAGTAGTATCCACAGGGACACTGAAGCTTTCTTT.

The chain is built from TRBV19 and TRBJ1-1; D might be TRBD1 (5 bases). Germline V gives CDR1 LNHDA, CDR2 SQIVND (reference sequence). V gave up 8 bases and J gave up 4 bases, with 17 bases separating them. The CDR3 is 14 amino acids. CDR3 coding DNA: TGTGCCAGTTTGACAGATTCGGTGGGCACTGAAGCTTTCTTT. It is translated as CASLTDSVGTEAFF.